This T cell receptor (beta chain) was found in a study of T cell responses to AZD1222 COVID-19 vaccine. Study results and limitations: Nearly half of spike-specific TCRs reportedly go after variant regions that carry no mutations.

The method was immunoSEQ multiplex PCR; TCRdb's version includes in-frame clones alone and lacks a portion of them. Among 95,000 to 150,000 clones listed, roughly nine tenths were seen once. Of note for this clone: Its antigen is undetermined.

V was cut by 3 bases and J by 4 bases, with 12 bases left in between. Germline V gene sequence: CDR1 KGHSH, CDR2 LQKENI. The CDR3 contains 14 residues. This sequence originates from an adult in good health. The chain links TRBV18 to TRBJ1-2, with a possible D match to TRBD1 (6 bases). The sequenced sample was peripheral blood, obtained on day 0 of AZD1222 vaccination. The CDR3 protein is CASSPGAARYGYTF. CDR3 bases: TGTGCCAGCTCACCGGGGGCAGCCCGCTATGGCTACACCTTC.